The source of this TCR beta chain is a study of tumor-infiltrating lymphocytes in localized non-small cell lung cancer. Study context: Patients included smokers and never-smokers with various histologies, some sampled after neoadjuvant chemotherapy. The study's findings and limits: TCRbeta sequencing showed higher T cell infiltration in tumors than uninvolved lung. Technical variation could not be separated from intratumor heterogeneity here.

CDR1 is SGDLS, CDR2 YYNGEE, per germline. The ends were cut back, 0 bases at V and 4 bases at J, with 11 bases in the middle. CDR3 length: 14 amino acids. As concerns this clone: Its target is not known.

The data were produced by immunoSEQ multiplex PCR, yet TCRdb's version contains in-frame clones alone and is incomplete. Among about 11,000 clones listed, 70% to 90% were seen once. The sample was uninvolved lung tissue not adjacent to the tumor. The sequence derives from a human donor with non-small cell lung cancer. The chain combines TRBV9 with TRBJ2-7; D not resolved. The CDR3 DNA follows: TGTGCCAGCAGCGTAGGCCTAGGGCGGTACGAGCAGTACTTC. Its translation is CASSVGLGRYEQYF.